These 29 T cell receptor beta chains originate from one sample sequenced in a study of human T cells and chemical hapten exposure (dated by TCRdb to the early 2020s). What the time point label conveys for this sample: patch test 3, about 24 weeks after DPC sensitization. The label giving this sample's treatment or condition can be read as: therapeutic diphenylcyclopropenone sensitization with weekly scalp DPC. Libraries were constructed by RACE. For sequencing, a NextSeq 500 was employed. The public reads were run again by TCRdb, first through fastp at Q25 and then through MiXCR, and only productive beta chains were kept. Duplicate CDR3 protein sequences are folded into a single record with the most common DNA and genes. A total of 180,000 or so distinct CDR3 sequences appear in this sample, 24% of them only once. The ten largest clones represent roughly 2.4% of the sample. The source material was whole blood, sampled in connection with sensitization to the hapten diphenylcyclopropenone (DPC). These receptor sequences come from a woman between 40 and 50 years old with alopecia areata. Some clones in this sample may be carry-over from other donors' samples.

This clonotype has more than one count but fewer than ten. The chain is built from TRBV6-2 or TRBV6-3 and TRBJ1-5, with unresolved D. The CDR3 loop spans 17 amino acids. V was clipped by 6 bases and J by 3 bases, with 21 bases between them. Germline lookup yields CDR1 MNHEY and CDR2 SVGEGT. The chain's CDR3 is CASRGFRRRDDNQPQHF. CDR3 nucleotide sequence: TGTGCCAGCAGGGGGTTCCGACGGCGGGATGACAATCAGCCCCAGCATTTT.

The rearrangement joins TRBV3-1 to TRBJ2-1, with D tentatively TRBD1 or TRBD2 (6 bases each). The germline V and J ends were trimmed by 4 bases and 5 bases, with 12 bases remaining between them. This CDR3 is 14 amino acids long. The germline V gene encodes CDR1 LGHDT and CDR2 YNNKEL (reference sequence). CDR3 sequence (DNA): TGTGCCAGCAGCCTAGAAGGGGGGCACAATGAGCAGTTCTTC. Protein sequence: CASSLEGGHNEQFF.

The chain joins TRBV5-5 to TRBJ2-7; D call uncertain. V lost 0 bases and J lost 4, with 11 bases in between. The CDR3 extends over 14 amino acids. Germline CDR1 reads SGHKS; CDR2 reads YYEKEE (reference sequence). For the CDR3, the DNA is TGTGCCAGCAGCTTGGTTCCAGGAGCATACGAGCAGTACTTC. This codes for CASSLVPGAYEQYF.

This chain uses TRBV6-2 or TRBV6-3 with TRBJ2-1, with TRBD2 matching over 14 bases. Unmatched junction bases numbered 3, after V lost 4 bases and J lost 4 bases. Germline V gene data show CDR1 as MNHEY and CDR2 as SVGEGT. The CDR3 runs 16 residues. This CDR3 reads CASSLGLAGAYNEQFF. As DNA, the CDR3 is TGTGCCAGCAGTTTGGGACTAGCGGGAGCATACAATGAGCAGTTCTTC.

This clonotype came up a few times. The chain links TRBV6-5 to TRBJ2-3; D unresolved. V lost 8 bases, J lost 10 bases, and 13 bases lay in between. The CDR3 length is 11 residues. Germline V gene lookup returns CDR1 MNHEY and CDR2 SVGAGI. The CDR3 coding sequence is TGTGCCAGCGTCGTAGGTATAGCGCAGTATTTT. Translating it yields CASVVGIAQYF.

This sequence joins TRBV9 and TRBJ2-5; tentative D call: TRBD2 (6 bases). CDR1 and CDR2 from the germline V gene are SGDLS and YYNGEE. V lost 4 bases and J lost 5, with 18 bases in between. There are 15 residues in the CDR3. The CDR3 sequence: CASSWSGGADETQYF. DNA for the CDR3: TGTGCCAGCAGCTGGTCTGGAGGGGCCGATGAGACCCAGTACTTC.

This rearrangement joins TRBV2 to TRBJ1-1; 7 bases fit TRBD1. Germline V CDR1 and CDR2: SNHLY, FYNNEI. Germline trimming cut 4 bases from V and 1 base from J; bases unmatched to any gene: 3. The CDR3 runs 14 residues. CDR3 amino acids: CASSGQGRNTEAFF. The CDR3 coding sequence is TGTGCCAGCAGTGGACAGGGAAGGAACACTGAAGCTTTCTTT.

Many counts were recorded for this clonotype. The chain uses TRBV7-2 and TRBJ1-6; D may be TRBD1 (5 bases). The V end lost 4 bases, the J end lost 14 bases, and 12 bases lay between the germline ends. This CDR3 is 12 amino acids long. Germline values: CDR1 SGHTA, CDR2 FQGNSA. The CDR3 is CASSSEGSSLHF. The CDR3 DNA follows: TGTGCCAGCAGCTCTGAGGGGAGTTCCCTCCACTTT. The variable domain in full, completed from reference TRBV7-2 and TRBJ1-6, reads GAGVSQSPSNKVTEKGKDVELRCDPISGHTALYWYRQSLGQGLEFLIYFQGNSAPDKSGLPSDRFSAERTGGSVSTLTIQRTQQEDSAVYLCASSSEGSSLHFGNGTRLTVT.

A few counts support this clonotype. The chain recombines TRBV28 with TRBJ1-4, with D tentatively TRBD1 (5 bases). Germline V gene lookup returns CDR1 MDHEN and CDR2 SYDVKM. With 3 bases removed from V and 8 bases from J, the gap between germline ends came to 13 bases. The CDR3 extends over 14 amino acids. Here the CDR3 DNA reads TGTGCCAGCAGTTTCCAGGGTGTAAACGAAAAACTGTTTTTT. Protein: CASSFQGVNEKLFF.

This clonotype has only a few counts. The J gene is TRBJ1-2, the V gene TRBV28; no definite D call. The V end lost 2 bases, the J end lost 8 bases, and 12 bases lay between the germline ends. The CDR3 spans 13 residues. Germline V lookup: CDR1 MDHEN, CDR2 SYDVKM. CDR3 amino acids: CASSLADTPGYTF. DNA of the CDR3: TGTGCCAGCAGTTTAGCCGACACTCCGGGCTACACCTTC.

This clonotype was observed at least ten times. This rearrangement joins TRBV7-2 to TRBJ2-7, with a tentative D call TRBD1 (6 bases). The CDR3 covers 14 residues. Germline values: CDR1 SGHTA, CDR2 FQGNSA. V dropped 0 bases and J dropped 6 bases, with 12 bases sitting between them. The CDR3 DNA follows: TGTGCCAGCAGCTTAGCGGGGGCCGCGGGCGAGCAGTACTTC. Protein sequence: CASSLAGAAGEQYF.

This clonotype has only a few counts. This chain connects TRBV29-1 to TRBJ2-5, with 7 nucleotides matching TRBD1. Trimming at V came to 5 bases and at J to 1 base, leaving 10 bases not matched to a gene. This CDR3 has 15 residues. Germline CDR1 reads SQVTM; CDR2 reads ANQGSEA. In DNA form, the CDR3 reads TGCAGCGTTCAAATGACAGGGTTGATCCAAGAGACCCAGTACTTC. Translating gives CSVQMTGLIQETQYF.

This clonotype was seen at least ten times. The chain links TRBV19 to TRBJ1-5; no firm D call. V was trimmed by 3 bases and J by 5 bases, leaving 11 bases between them. From germline, CDR1 is LNHDA and CDR2 SQIVND (reference sequence). The length of the CDR3 is 14 residues. Here the CDR3 reads CASSIARNYQPQHF. CDR3 nucleotides: TGTGCCAGTAGTATCGCAAGGAACTATCAGCCCCAGCATTTT.

This chain connects TRBV7-6 to TRBJ2-7; D gene unclear. Germline V gene data show CDR1 as SGHVS and CDR2 as FNYEAQ. V was cut by 5 bases and J by 5 bases, with 7 bases left in between. The CDR3 is 11 amino acids. The CDR3 here is CASSLDHEQYF. The CDR3 DNA is TGTGCCAGCAGCCTAGACCACGAGCAGTACTTC. The complete variable domain, with remaining parts taken from reference TRBV7-6 and TRBJ2-7, reads GAGVSQSPRYKVTKRGQDVALRCDPISGHVSLYWYRQALGQGPEFLTYFNYEAQQDKSGLPNDRFSAERPEGSISTLTIQRTEQRDSAMYRCASSLDHEQYFGPGTRLTVT.

The chain joins TRBV5-1 to TRBJ2-3; 11 bases are a match to TRBD2. The CDR3 is 16 amino acids. Germline assignment: CDR1 SGHRS and CDR2 YFSETQ. V shed 3 bases and J 7 bases; nucleotides not matched to a gene: 10. The CDR3 coding sequence is TGCGCCAGCAGCTCGGGTAGCGGGAGGGCCCCCCATACGCAGTATTTT. It yields the protein CASSSGSGRAPHTQYF.

A few counts support this clonotype. Written as DNA, the CDR3 is TGTGCCAGTCCGCCGGGAGACGAGGCTACCGGGGAGCTGTTTTTT. Protein sequence: CASPPGDEATGELFF. The chain carries TRBV21-1 and TRBJ2-2; TRBD1, the table's D call, lacks a check against the DNA. TRBV21-1 is a pseudogene. This CDR3 comprises 15 residues.

This clonotype showed up many times. The V call is TRBV24-1, the J call TRBJ2-1; D uncertain. CDR3 length: 15 residues. V was cut by 3 bases and J by 8 bases, with 16 bases left in between. From germline, CDR1 is KGHDR and CDR2 SFDVKD. CDR3 bases: TGTGCCACCAGTGATCCCCCTAGGCATGGAGATGAGCAGTTCTTC. This sequence encodes CATSDPPRHGDEQFF.

The gene calls are TRBV4-3 and TRBJ1-1, with TRBD1 matching over 10 bases. CDR1 is LGHNA and CDR2 is YSLEER in the germline V gene. The CDR3 contains 16 residues. The J segment lost 1 base and the V segment lost 4 bases, leaving 6 bases of the junction unmatched. Here the CDR3 DNA reads TGCGCCAGCAGCCCGGACAGGGGGGGGCCGAACACTGAAGCTTTCTTT. As protein: CASSPDRGGPNTEAFF.

The chain carries TRBV27 and TRBJ2-5, with D possibly matching TRBD1 (5 bases). The CDR3 length is 13 residues. Germline assignment: CDR1 MNHEY and CDR2 SMNVEV (reference sequence). V lost 2 bases and J 4 bases, leaving 8 bases between the germline ends. CDR3 sequence reads: CASSLRRGETQYF. The CDR3 bases are TGTGCCAGCAGTTTAAGAAGGGGAGAGACCCAGTACTTC.

V is TRBV18 and J is TRBJ1-3; D not certain. This CDR3 has 15 residues. Germline CDR1 reads KGHSH; CDR2 reads LQKENI. The V gene lost 3 bases and the J gene lost 0 bases, with 9 bases spanning the gap. CDR3 nucleotide sequence: TGTGCCAGCTCACCGAACAGTTTCTCTGGAAACACCATATATTTT. Its translation is CASSPNSFSGNTIYF. Supplemented by reference TRBV18 and TRBJ1-3, the full variable domain reads NAGVMQNPRHLVRRRGQEARLRCSPMKGHSHVYWYRQLPEEGLKFMVYLQKENIIDESGMPKERFSAEFPKEGPSILRIQQVVRGDSAAYFCASSPNSFSGNTIYFGEGSWLTVV.

This clonotype was detected only a few times. The chain joins TRBV7-2 to TRBJ2-3, with D tentatively TRBD2 (7 bases). Per germline, CDR1 SGHTA and CDR2 FQGNSA. V lost 5 bases and J 9 bases, leaving 21 bases between the germline ends. The CDR3 has 15 amino acids. The CDR3 loop is CASSVEGGGLSTQYF. DNA for the CDR3: TGTGCCAGCAGCGTCGAGGGGGGGGGGCTTTCCACGCAGTATTTT.

This clonotype was seen a few times. This rearrangement joins TRBV20-1 to TRBJ2-7; tentatively, D is TRBD2 (5 bases). The CDR3 consists of 12 residues. V lost 2 bases and J lost 1, with 6 bases in between. Germline V gene sequence: CDR1 DFQATT, CDR2 SNEGSKA (reference sequence). CDR3 nucleotide sequence: TGCAGTGCTAGACGGGATTCCTACGAGCAGTACTTC. It codes for CSARRDSYEQYF.

CDR3 amino acids: CASSQPPGYEQYF. The CDR3 bases are TGTGCCAGCAGCCAACCACCGGGGTACGAGCAGTACTTC. V is TRBV4-2 and J is TRBJ2-7, with D possibly being TRBD2 (5 bases). This CDR3 spans 13 amino acids. Trimming removed 2 bases from V and 4 bases from J, with 9 bases in between. Germline lookup yields CDR1 LGHNA and CDR2 YNFKEQ.

This rearrangement joins TRBV5-1 to TRBJ1-2, with D perhaps matching TRBD1 (6 bases). Per germline, CDR1 SGHRS and CDR2 YFSETQ. The CDR3 is made up of 14 amino acids. The V gene lost 2 bases and the J gene lost 2 bases, with 10 bases spanning the gap. The CDR3 is CASSFEQGNYGYTF. The CDR3 nucleotides read TGCGCCAGCAGCTTCGAACAGGGAAACTATGGCTACACCTTC.

In its sample, this clonotype was seen a few times. This chain links TRBV28 with TRBJ2-5; 11 bases match TRBD2. The germline V gene encodes CDR1 MDHEN and CDR2 SYDVKM. Trimming cost V 6 bases and J 4 bases; bases outside gene matches: 7. There are 15 residues in the CDR3. The CDR3: CASSPPSGGRETQYF. CDR3 nucleotide sequence: TGTGCCAGCAGCCCCCCTAGCGGGGGGCGAGAGACCCAGTACTTC.

The chain combines TRBV20-1 with TRBJ2-2; D is possibly TRBD2 (5 bases). V lost 5 bases and J 2 bases, leaving 12 bases between the germline ends. Germline-derived CDR1 and CDR2 are DFQATT and SNEGSKA (reference sequence). This CDR3 region has 14 residues. This chain's CDR3 is CSASAAHNTGELFF. The CDR3 bases are TGCAGTGCTTCAGCGGCTCACAACACCGGGGAGCTGTTTTTT.

The chain recombines TRBV6-4 with TRBJ2-3; 11 bases line up with TRBD2. Looked up from germline, CDR1 is MRHNA and CDR2 is SNTAGT. V was pared by 5 bases and J by 4 bases, with 5 bases of the junction left unmatched. The CDR3 sequence is 15 residues long. CDR3 residues: CASSTTSGSADTQYF. The CDR3 DNA sequence: TGTGCCAGCAGTACAACTAGCGGGAGTGCAGATACGCAGTATTTT.

This clonotype showed up just a few times. The chain links TRBV4-1 to TRBJ2-2, with D perhaps TRBD1 (6 bases). CDR1 is MGHRA and CDR2 is YSYEKL in the germline V gene. The CDR3 has 16 residues. V lost 4 bases and J 0 bases, leaving 12 bases between the germline ends. The CDR3 bases are TGCGCCAGCAGCCTAGCGACAGGACCGAACACCGGGGAGCTGTTTTTT. Its protein is CASSLATGPNTGELFF.

The rearrangement links TRBV27 to TRBJ2-6; 9 bases line up with TRBD1. This CDR3 has 19 amino acids. Germline V gene data show CDR1 as MNHEY and CDR2 as SMNVEV (reference sequence). Trimming took 0 bases from V and 6 from J; bases not matched to a gene: 12. CDR3 nucleotide sequence: TGTGCCAGCAGTTTATCACCGGGACAGGGTTTGTTAGAGGCCAACGTCCTGACTTTC. It yields the protein CASSLSPGQGLLEANVLTF. Full variable domain (remainder filled in from reference TRBV27 and TRBJ2-6): EAQVTQNPRYLITVTGKKLTVTCSQNMNHEYMSWYRQDPGLGLRQIYYSMNVEVTDKGDVPEGYKVSRKEKRNFPLILESPSPNQTSLYFCASSLSPGQGLLEANVLTFGAGSRLTVL.